This TCR beta chain stems from a study of cytomegalovirus exposure and HLA in healthy donors. Study outcomes and limitations: Later analysis demonstrated an association between a missense DCLRE1C variant and TCR beta V- and J-gene trimming. An analysis that was carried out later associated 16,000 or so TCR beta sequences with HLA alleles at 0.05 false discovery rate.

The PCR ran on 60 Vbeta and 13 Jbeta primers. Clones were read by immunoSEQ multiplex PCR, and TCRdb kept only the in-frame ones, dropping some. The sample lists 150,000 to 200,000 clones; over 60% were seen once. As to this clone: Its matching antigen is unknown.

Sequencing was performed on PBMCs. The sequence derives from a male donor in good health and CMV-seronegative.

For the CDR3, the DNA is TGTGCCTGGGGGGGTAGCGGGGGCTCCTACAATGAGCAGTTCTTC. As protein: CAWGGSGGSYNEQFF. The chain has TRBV30 and TRBJ2-1; 9 bases fit TRBD2. Germline CDR1 is GTSNPN and CDR2 is SVGIG (reference sequence). J lost 0 bases, V lost 5 bases, and 5 bases had no gene match. The CDR3 runs to 15 residues.